This T cell receptor (beta chain) was captured by sequencing in a study of shared clonotypes between healthy human individuals. Study-level results: Researchers sampled blood only, noting tissue repertoires likely differ.

In the case of this clone: Antigen unknown.

The CDR3 spans 9 residues. Trimming cost V 8 bases and J 7 bases, with 6 bases left between them. Germline-derived CDR1 and CDR2 are WSHSY and SAAADI. It was across several immunoSEQ plates that each subset's genomic DNA was evenly split. Only in-frame clones appear in the TCRdb table, and some are missing; sequencing was by immunoSEQ multiplex PCR. The data show about 560,000 clones, roughly four fifths seen once. Donors were healthy HIV-negative adults without recent acute infections or vaccinations. This chain joins TRBV10-2 and TRBJ2-7; tentative D call: TRBD2 (5 bases). The sequenced sample was PBMCs. The TCR originated in a woman in her forties in good health. Some clones in this sample may be carry-over from other donors' samples. In DNA form, the CDR3 reads TGCGCCAGCCGGAGGGAGCAGTACTTC. Translating gives CASRREQYF.